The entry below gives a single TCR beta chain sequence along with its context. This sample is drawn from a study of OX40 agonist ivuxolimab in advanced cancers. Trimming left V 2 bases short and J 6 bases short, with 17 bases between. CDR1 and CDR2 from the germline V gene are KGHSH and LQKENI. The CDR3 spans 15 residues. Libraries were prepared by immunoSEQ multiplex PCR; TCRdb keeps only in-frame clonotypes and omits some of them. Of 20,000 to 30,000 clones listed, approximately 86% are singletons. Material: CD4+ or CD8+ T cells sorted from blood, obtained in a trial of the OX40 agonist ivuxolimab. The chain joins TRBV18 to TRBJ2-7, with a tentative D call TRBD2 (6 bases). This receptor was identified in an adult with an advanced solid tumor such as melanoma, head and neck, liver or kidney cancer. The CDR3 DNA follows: TGTGCCAGCTCACCATCCTCAGGGTACGGGGGCGAGCAGTACTTC. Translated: CASSPSSGYGGEQYF.